Sequencing of this TCR beta chain was carried out in a study of shared clonotypes between healthy human individuals. Across the whole study: Donor composition was a couple of women and a few men, aged 18 to 49. Findings and limits, study-wide: Compared with memory subsets, naive subsets generally had larger estimated richness.

Per the original methods: ImmunoSEQ output lacked quality scores and full-length reads, limiting matched filtering. Clones were sequenced by immunoSEQ multiplex PCR, and TCRdb holds only the in-frame ones, with some missing. V, J and clone size were drawn from that table, and D and trimming were deduced from the DNA. In the table there are about 1.5 million clones, around 98% of which are singletons. This CDR3 has 15 amino acids. The germline V and J ends were trimmed by 0 bases and 4 bases, with 13 bases remaining between them. Per the germline V gene, CDR1 is SGHAT and CDR2 is FQNNGV. With respect to this clone: Its target is not known.

Investigators divided CD4+ cells into CD45RA+ naive and CD45RA-negative memory subsets. Material: naive CD4+ T cells sorted from blood. Subset described: CD45RA+ positively selected. The source is a man aged 25-40 years in good health. The chain recombines TRBV11-2 with TRBJ2-7; D possibly corresponds to TRBD1 (6 bases). CDR3 in DNA: TGTGCCAGCAGCTTAGATCCCGTCAGGGGTTACGAGCAGTACTTC. This codes for CASSLDPVRGYEQYF.